Presented here are 25 T cell receptor beta chains from one specimen sequenced in a study of blood T cells in healthy people across ages (dated by TCRdb to about 2015). The protocol used for the library was 5' RACE. Reads for this sample came from an Illumina HiSeq 2500. A second PCR of about 7 to 12 cycles was run with a J-beta primer mix and a sample-barcoded 5' primer. TCRdb reran the public reads through fastp at Q25 and MiXCR, keeping productive beta chains. Merged by CDR3 protein, the rows form single entries marked with the most common genes and DNA. The sample records about 560,000 distinct CDR3 sequences, over 25% of which are singletons. Over 3.5% of the sample lies in the top ten. This sample also appeared in a second study, on T cells of mothers and their children.

Sequences were obtained from blood. These receptor sequences come from a boy younger than 10 in good health.

The chain employs TRBV20-1 and TRBJ1-2; a possible D gene is TRBD1 (5 bases). V was clipped by 5 bases and J by 4 bases, with 20 bases between them. The germline gives CDR1 DFQATT, CDR2 SNEGSKA (reference sequence). This CDR3 comprises 15 residues. The CDR3 spells CSAPWDFYDSYGYTF. The CDR3 DNA reads TGCAGTGCTCCTTGGGACTTCTATGACAGCTATGGCTACACCTTC.

Concerning this clonotype: A read error may produce the germline difference seen at one junction end. The CDR3 region is CSTSDQGLAGPTGELFF. For the CDR3, the DNA is TGCAGTACTAGCGACCAGGGACTAGCGGGACCCACCGGGGAGCTGTTTTTT. The chain recombines TRBV20-1 with TRBJ2-2, with TRBD2 matching over 13 bases. CDR1 is DFQATT, CDR2 SNEGSKA, per germline (reference sequence). This CDR3 has 17 amino acids.

V gene TRBV3-1 combines with J gene TRBJ2-1; D uncertain. The CDR3 sequence is 13 residues long. Trimming took off 1 base at V and 8 bases at J, with 9 bases between the two ends. Germline CDR1 is LGHDT and CDR2 is YNNKEL (reference sequence). CDR3 sequence (DNA): TGTGCCAGCAGCCAAGCGACTCCCTATGAGCAGTTCTTC. It translates to CASSQATPYEQFF.

This clonotype has only a few counts. This chain connects TRBV19 to TRBJ2-5, with D perhaps TRBD1 (6 bases). The CDR3 is made up of 17 amino acids. Germline lookup yields CDR1 LNHDA and CDR2 SQIVND (reference sequence). The V gene lost 1 base and the J gene lost 5 bases, with 20 bases spanning the gap. The chain's CDR3 is CASSIGRMTGWLETQYF. CDR3 DNA sequence: TGTGCCAGTAGTATAGGCCGGATGACAGGTTGGTTGGAGACCCAGTACTTC. Combining the CDR3 with reference TRBV19 and TRBJ2-5 gives the whole variable domain DGGITQSPKYLFRKEGQNVTLSCEQNLNHDAMYWYRQDPGQGLRLIYYSQIVNDFQKGDIAEGYSVSREKKESFPLTVTSAQKNPTAFYLCASSIGRMTGWLETQYFGPGTRLLVL.

This clonotype was seen a handful of times. The J gene is TRBJ2-1, the V gene TRBV20-1; D possibly corresponds to TRBD2 (5 bases). This CDR3 contains 12 residues. Trimming removed 3 bases at V and 10 bases at J, with 13 bases between. Germline CDR1 reads DFQATT; CDR2 reads SNEGSKA (reference sequence). The CDR3 reads CSASRGRNEQFF. Here the CDR3 DNA reads TGCAGTGCTAGTCGGGGAAGGAACGAGCAGTTCTTC.

V and J are TRBV4-3 and TRBJ1-2; no definite D call. The V and J ends lost 2 bases and 10 bases respectively, with 11 bases between them. CDR3 size: 12 residues. Germline V gene lookup returns CDR1 LGHNA and CDR2 YSLEER. CDR3 residues: CASSQNSVFYTF. CDR3 bases: TGCGCCAGCAGCCAAAACTCGGTATTCTACACCTTC.

The sample holds many counts of this clonotype. The chain employs TRBV28 and TRBJ1-2; D is undetermined. Germline V gives CDR1 MDHEN, CDR2 SYDVKM. V was pared by 6 bases and J by 5 bases, with 16 bases between. The CDR3 is 14 amino acids. The CDR3 loop reads CASSPPGRGYGYTF. The CDR3 DNA reads as TGTGCCAGCAGCCCTCCCGGTCGGGGTTATGGCTACACCTTC.

This chain uses TRBV12-3 or TRBV12-4 with TRBJ2-4; TRBD2 aligns across 9 bases. Losses at the gene ends were 1 base for V and 5 bases for J; bases not matched to a gene: 3. The CDR3 totals 15 residues. The CDR3 coding sequence is TGTGCCAGCAGTTTAGGGGCGGGAGGGCAAAACATTCAGTACTTC. Amino acids: CASSLGAGGQNIQYF.

This clonotype was seen a handful of times. J is TRBJ2-2 and V is TRBV9; D is tentatively TRBD1 or TRBD2 (5 bases each). V was clipped by 1 base and J by 1 base, with 11 bases between them. The CDR3 runs to 16 residues. Germline-derived CDR1 and CDR2 are SGDLS and YYNGEE. The CDR3 nucleotides are TGTGCCAGCAGCGTATCTCATGGGGGGAACACCGGGGAGCTGTTTTTT. Translating it yields CASSVSHGGNTGELFF.

The count of this clonotype is one. The genes are TRBV12-3 or TRBV12-4 and TRBJ2-1; 7 bases are shared with TRBD1. V gave up 5 bases and J gave up 8 bases; unmatched junction bases: 9. CDR3 size: 14 residues. CDR3 sequence reads: CASSRANRGYEQFF. The CDR3, as DNA: TGTGCCAGCAGTCGAGCAAACAGGGGCTATGAGCAGTTCTTC.

The chain couples TRBV5-1 to TRBJ2-1, with 9 nucleotides matching TRBD2. The J call is in doubt because the DNA end fits TRBJ2-7 better. The CDR3 sequence is 14 residues long. The germline gives CDR1 SGHRS, CDR2 YFSETQ. The CDR3 spells CASSLAGGRDEQYF. The CDR3 region has the DNA TGCGCCAGCAGCTTAGCGGGAGGCCGCGACGAGCAGTACTTC.

In regard to this clonotype: Mismatch with germline at one junction end may stem from a read error. The chain recombines TRBV29-1 with TRBJ1-1; 7 nucleotides match TRBD1. CDR3 length equals 14 residues. Germline V gene sequence: CDR1 SQVTM, CDR2 ANQGSEA. CDR3 nucleotide sequence: TGCAGCGTTCACGGGACAGTCTCGAACACTGAAGCTTCCTTT. It specifies CSVHGTVSNTEASF.

This clonotype has a handful of counts. The chain uses TRBV6-4 and TRBJ1-4; D ambiguous. V lost 11 bases and J 6 bases, leaving 19 bases between the germline ends. Germline lookup yields CDR1 MRHNA and CDR2 SNTAGT. The CDR3 length is 14 residues. This CDR3 reads CAPCFGGVHEKLFF. CDR3 bases: TGTGCCCCCTGTTTTGGCGGGGTTCATGAAAAACTGTTTTTT.

In its sample, this clonotype was seen a few times. The rearrangement joins TRBV2 to TRBJ2-1; D is ambiguous. Germline CDR1 is SNHLY and CDR2 is FYNNEI. The V and J ends lost 7 bases and 5 bases respectively, with 9 bases between them. This CDR3 contains 12 residues. For the CDR3, the DNA is TGTGCCAGCAATGGACCTGACAATGAGCAGTTCTTC. Its translation: CASNGPDNEQFF.

The chain is built from TRBV7-2 and TRBJ2-5; possibly TRBD2 for D (6 bases). The J call is doubtful: the DNA matches TRBJ2-7 better. CDR3 length: 15 residues. Germline CDR1 reads SGHTA; CDR2 reads FQGNSA. The CDR3 coding sequence is TGTGCCAGCAGCTTAGTGAGCGGGCCCCGCTACGAGCAGTACTTC. Its protein is CASSLVSGPRYEQYF.

This sequence joins TRBV5-6 and TRBJ2-5, with 9 positions matching TRBD2. The J call may be mistaken, given a closer DNA end match to TRBJ2-1. This CDR3 has 19 amino acids. CDR1 and CDR2 (germline): SGHDT, YYEEEE. In DNA, the CDR3 is TGTGCCAGCAGCTTGGCCAACTGGCGGGAGGGCCGATTCTACAATGAGCAGTTCTTC. Protein product: CASSLANWREGRFYNEQFF.

This chain links TRBV2 with TRBJ2-1; 10 bases fit TRBD1. This CDR3 is built from 14 residues. The germline V gene encodes CDR1 SNHLY and CDR2 FYNNEI. V dropped 4 bases and J dropped 3; count of bases not matched to a gene: 0. The CDR3 here is CASSGDRGYNEQFF. In DNA, the CDR3 is TGTGCCAGCAGTGGGGACAGGGGCTACAATGAGCAGTTCTTC.

Many counts were recorded for this clonotype. The CDR3: CASSYSMGGVRYNEQFF. CDR3 DNA: TGTGCCAGCAGTTACTCGATGGGTGGGGTAAGGTACAATGAGCAGTTCTTC. This sequence joins TRBV6-5 and TRBJ2-1; D gene ambiguous. V lost 0 bases, J lost 4 bases, and 16 bases lay in between. This CDR3 is built from 17 residues. The germline CDR1 and CDR2 sequences are MNHEY and SVGAGI.

The gene calls are TRBV21-1 and TRBJ2-5; the DNA was not used to check the table's D call, TRBD1. The tail of the sequence fits TRBJ2-1 better, so the J call may be wrong. TRBV21-1 is given as a pseudogene. There are 18 residues in the CDR3. CDR3 bases: TGTGCCAGCAGCCAACGAAAAAAGCGGGACAGCACTGCTACTGAGCAGTTCTTC. Translated, it gives CASSQRKKRDSTATEQFF.

The J gene is TRBJ2-1, the V gene TRBV18; D ambiguous. The DNA end is a closer match to TRBJ2-7, so the J assignment may be wrong. CDR1 is KGHSH, CDR2 LQKENI, per germline. The CDR3 totals 13 residues. CDR3 in DNA: TGTGCCAGCTCACCAAGCCGCCGGTTCGAGCAGTACTTC. It encodes CASSPSRRFEQYF.

The J gene is TRBJ1-4, the V gene TRBV3-1, with D possibly matching TRBD1 (6 bases). In germline, CDR1 is LGHDT, CDR2 YNNKEL (reference sequence). Trimming left V 8 bases short and J 5 bases short, with 9 bases between. This CDR3 is 12 amino acids long. CDR3 amino acids: CASAGANEKLFF. DNA of the CDR3: TGTGCCAGCGCAGGGGCAAATGAAAAACTGTTTTTT.

The chain carries TRBV2 and TRBJ1-1, with D tentatively TRBD1 (5 bases). This CDR3 spans 12 amino acids. Per the germline V gene, CDR1 is SNHLY and CDR2 is FYNNEI. Between the trimmed V and J ends, which lost 7 bases and 5 bases, there was a span of 11 bases. The CDR3 bases are TGTGCCAGCAATTCAACAGGAACTGAAGCTTTCTTT. It codes for CASNSTGTEAFF. Full variable domain (missing parts from reference TRBV2 and TRBJ1-1): EPEVTQTPSHQVTQMGQEVILRCVPISNHLYFYWYRQILGQKVEFLVSFYNNEISEKSEIFDDQFSVERPDGSNFTLKIRSTKLEDSAMYFCASNSTGTEAFFGQGTRLTVV.

This clonotype has a handful of counts. V and J are TRBV6-2 or TRBV6-3 and TRBJ2-2; a weak D match, TRBD1 (6 bases). CDR3 size: 15 residues. The V gene lost 5 bases and the J gene lost 6 bases, with 16 bases spanning the gap. The germline CDR1 and CDR2 sequences are MNHEY and SVGEGT. CDR3 sequence reads: CASSPRPRQAGELFF. In nucleotides, the CDR3 is TGTGCCAGCAGTCCCCGACCCCGACAGGCCGGGGAGCTGTTTTTT.

This chain joins TRBV3-1 and TRBJ2-4; a possible D gene is TRBD2 (6 bases). The CDR3 spans 15 residues. With 3 bases removed from V and 0 bases from J, the gap between germline ends came to 9 bases. Germline loops: CDR1 LGHDT, CDR2 YNNKEL (reference sequence). The CDR3 loop reads CASSQGLLAKNIQYF. The DNA of the CDR3 is TGTGCCAGCAGCCAGGGACTTCTAGCCAAAAACATTCAGTACTTC.

V gene TRBV10-1 combines with J gene TRBJ2-5; D perhaps matches TRBD2 (6 bases). The J call may be incorrect, as the DNA end agrees better with TRBJ2-1. The CDR3 length is 15 residues. Germline V gives CDR1 WNHNN, CDR2 SYGVQD (reference sequence). The CDR3 DNA reads TGCGCCAGCAGTGAAGTGAAGGGACTGGACAATGAGCAGTTCTTC. Translated, it gives CASSEVKGLDNEQFF.